This T cell receptor (beta chain) was observed in a study of T-cell reconstitution after alpha-beta-depleted transplantation in children. Whole-study findings and limits: One year after transplant, T-cell counts and diversity came mostly from newly produced T cells.

Unique molecular identifiers tagged the TCRbeta library. TCRdb fed the PCR reads into MiXCR, producing one record per CDR3 protein. The sample lists 580,000 or so distinct CDR3 sequences, about 21% seen once, with approximately 14% in the top ten. This clonotype was seen only a few times. Its antigen is still unknown. The V gene lost 0 bases and the J gene lost 6 bases, with 11 bases spanning the gap. The germline V gene has CDR1 SQVTM and CDR2 ANQGSEA. This CDR3 has 13 residues. This chain joins TRBV29-1 and TRBJ1-1; D unresolved. The source of this sequence is a boy under two years old who had a stem cell transplant for acute myeloid leukemia, so the T cells may come from the graft donor. Here the sequenced sample was PBMCs, mostly from graft donor cells, taken 360 days after TCRalphabeta/CD19-depleted stem cell transplant. The CDR3 here is CSVEDPGRAEAFF. In DNA, the CDR3 is TGCAGCGTTGAAGATCCCGGTAGGGCTGAAGCTTTCTTT. Filled out from reference TRBV29-1 and TRBJ1-1, the complete variable domain reads SAVISQKPSRDICQRGTSLTIQCQVDSQVTMMFWYRQQPGQSLTLIATANQGSEATYESGFVIDKFPISRPNLTFSTLTVSNMSPEDSSIYLCSVEDPGRAEAFFGQGTRLTVV.